The 22 T cell receptor beta chains listed next were all sequenced from one sample in a study of molecular identifiers for immune sequencing clone quantification. One entry per CDR3 protein results from TCRdb running MiXCR on the PCR reads. Of 45,000 to 60,000 distinct CDR3 sequences listed, roughly 38% are singletons. Sequencing was done on a sample of naive CD8+ T cells from blood, with Jurkat cell RNA spiked in. Subset specified: FACS-sorted CD8+CD4-CCR7+CD45RA+ naive T cells. The source is a human donor in good health. Some libraries in this study had Jurkat cell RNA spiked in.

This clonotype appeared a single time. A much larger clone is a single base away; this may be a read error. The chain combines TRBV11-2 with TRBJ2-4; D is unresolved. Germline CDR1 is SGHAT and CDR2 is FQNNGV. Trimming took 1 base from V and 9 from J, leaving 13 bases between them. CDR3 size: 14 residues. CDR3 loop: CASSLVSQDGIQYF. The CDR3 DNA follows: TGTGCCAGCAGCTTAGTGTCCCAGGATGGCATTCAGTACTTC.

Note on this clonotype: A clone one base away is much larger, so this may be a read error. The chain joins TRBV28 to TRBJ2-3; the D gene is possibly TRBD2 (5 bases). This CDR3 has 16 amino acids. Germline lookup yields CDR1 MDHEN and CDR2 SYDVKM. The chain's CDR3 is CASSSKEEPSTDMQYF. For the CDR3, the DNA is TGTGCCAGCAGTTCGAAAGAGGAGCCTAGCACAGATATGCAGTATTTT.

This clonotype came up a few times. The chain's CDR3 is CASSYSMPEQYF. The CDR3 nucleotides read TGTGCCAGCAGTTACTCGATGCCCGAGCAGTACTTC. J is TRBJ2-7 and V is TRBV6-8, with D unclear. Trimming stripped 0 bases from V and 6 bases from J, with 6 bases between. CDR1 is MNHGY, CDR2 SAAAGT, per germline. The CDR3 runs 12 residues.

This clonotype was recorded at least ten times. The CDR3 spells CASSEDWDTQYF. CDR3 DNA sequence: TGCGCCAGCAGTGAGGACTGGGATACGCAGTATTTT. The V and J genes are TRBV10-2 and TRBJ2-3; D not certain. The CDR3 is made up of 12 amino acids. Trimming pared 2 bases from V and 6 bases from J, leaving 6 bases between. Germline CDR1 WSHSY, CDR2 SAAADI.

This chain uses TRBV4-1 with TRBJ2-2; D ambiguous. Per germline, CDR1 MGHRA and CDR2 YSYEKL. V was shortened by 3 bases and J by 6 bases, with 5 bases between the two germline ends. This CDR3 is built from 12 residues. The CDR3 sequence is CASSQRSGELFF. In nucleotides, the CDR3 is TGCGCCAGCAGCCAGAGGTCCGGGGAGCTGTTTTTT.

A remark on this clonotype: Compared with germline, one end of the junction differs, possibly owing to a read error. The CDR3 sequence: CASCGLGQVINELIF. CDR3 bases: TGTGCCAGCTGTGGACTGGGACAGGTGATCAATGAGCTGATCTTC. The chain links TRBV2 to TRBJ2-1; 8 nucleotides align to TRBD1. The CDR3 has 15 residues. Germline CDR1 is SNHLY and CDR2 is FYNNEI.

The V gene is TRBV12-5, the J gene TRBJ1-2; D remains unclear. The CDR3 spans 13 residues. The V gene's germline CDR1 is LGHNT and CDR2 FRNRAP. V lost 5 bases, J lost 3 bases, and 10 bases lay in between. CDR3 loop: CASGPGSDYGYTF. The CDR3 bases are TGTGCTAGTGGTCCCGGCTCCGACTATGGCTACACCTTC.

This rearrangement joins TRBV7-9 to TRBJ1-4; 9 bases are shared with TRBD1. The length of the CDR3 is 17 residues. The germline gives CDR1 SEHNR, CDR2 FQNEAQ (reference sequence). V gave up 4 bases and J gave up 1 base; unmatched junction bases: 7. In DNA, the CDR3 is TGTGCCAGCAGCTCGCCCGACAGGGGGGTAACTAATGAAAAACTGTTTTTT. It encodes CASSSPDRGVTNEKLFF.

There are many counts of this clonotype. The gene calls are TRBV9 and TRBJ1-1; D uncertain. This CDR3 contains 13 residues. V lost 1 base, J lost 5 bases, and 9 bases lay in between. Germline V gene data show CDR1 as SGDLS and CDR2 as YYNGEE. The CDR3 DNA reads as TGTGCCAGCAGCGTAAATCCGAGTACTGAAGCTTTCTTT. It is translated as CASSVNPSTEAFF. The full variable domain, with the rest looked up from reference TRBV9 and TRBJ1-1, is DSGVTQTPKHLITATGQRVTLRCSPRSGDLSVYWYQQSLDQGLQFLIQYYNGEERAKGNILERFSAQQFPDLHSELNLSSLELGDSALYFCASSVNPSTEAFFGQGTRLTVV.

The rearrangement uses TRBV20-1 and TRBJ2-5; D unclear. Germline lookup yields CDR1 DFQATT and CDR2 SNEGSKA (reference sequence). The V end lost 3 bases, the J end lost 6 bases, and 17 bases lay between the germline ends. The CDR3 sequence is 14 residues long. CDR3 nucleotide sequence: TGCAGTGCTAGTGTGGTGTCGGGCCTGAAGACCCAGTACTTC. Protein product: CSASVVSGLKTQYF.

This clonotype was recorded at least ten times. The rearrangement links TRBV29-1 to TRBJ2-2; the match to TRBD1 covers 7 bases. The CDR3 extends over 15 amino acids. V shed 4 bases, J shed 0 bases, and the junction held 5 bases outside the gene matches. Germline V gene lookup returns CDR1 SQVTM and CDR2 ANQGSEA. The CDR3 nucleotides are TGCAGCGTTGTGTCGACAGGGACGAACACCGGGGAGCTGTTTTTT. As protein: CSVVSTGTNTGELFF.

This clonotype was counted a few times. The rearrangement joins TRBV29-1 to TRBJ2-7; D is perhaps TRBD1 or TRBD2 (5 bases each). Germline V gene data show CDR1 as SQVTM and CDR2 as ANQGSEA. This CDR3 contains 11 residues. The ends were cut back, 7 bases at V and 3 bases at J, with 10 bases in the middle. CDR3 residues: CSARDGYEQYF. In nucleotides, the CDR3 is TGCAGCGCCCGGGACGGCTACGAGCAGTACTTC.

As to this clonotype: A read error is possible here, since a much larger clone lies one base away. The V and J genes are TRBV20-1 and TRBJ2-7; TRBD2 is a possible D gene (6 bases). This CDR3 contains 13 residues. Germline V gene sequence: CDR1 DFQATT, CDR2 SNEGSKA (reference sequence). The CDR3 sequence: CSAPDGSSYERYF. CDR3 in DNA: TGCAGTGCTCCCGACGGGAGCTCCTACGAGCGGTACTTC.

J is TRBJ2-2 and V is TRBV23-1, with TRBD2 matching over 8 bases. TRBV23-1 is filed as an ORF, its function uncertain. The CDR3 loop spans 17 amino acids. The J segment lost 6 bases and the V segment lost 2 bases, leaving 11 bases of the junction unmatched. DNA for the CDR3: TGCGCCAGCAGTCAAAGAGTGAGCGGGAGTGAGGCCGGGGAGCTGTTTTTT. Translating gives CASSQRVSGSEAGELFF.

V and J are TRBV4-1 and TRBJ1-5, with D maybe TRBD1 (5 bases). The CDR3 is 14 amino acids. Germline CDR1 MGHRA, CDR2 YSYEKL. The V end lost 4 bases, the J end lost 5 bases, and 12 bases lay between the germline ends. The CDR3 sequence is CASSPQVGDQPQHF. Here the CDR3 DNA reads TGCGCCAGCAGCCCCCAGGTGGGGGATCAGCCCCAGCATTTT.

This clonotype was seen only a few times. The chain is built from TRBV20-1 and TRBJ2-2; the D gene could be TRBD1 or TRBD2 (5 bases each). This CDR3 has 15 amino acids. Per the germline V gene, CDR1 is DFQATT and CDR2 is SNEGSKA (reference sequence). The V and J ends lost 6 bases and 0 bases respectively, with 14 bases between them. Here the CDR3 reads CSATPRGANTGELFF. The CDR3 DNA is TGCAGTGCCACCCCCCGGGGCGCGAACACCGGGGAGCTGTTTTTT.

The gene calls are TRBV20-1 and TRBJ2-1; D is unclear. CDR1 and CDR2 (germline): DFQATT, SNEGSKA (reference sequence). There are 14 residues in the CDR3. V was shortened by 1 base and J by 0 bases, with 7 bases between the two germline ends. CDR3 in amino acids: CSARVTSSYNEQFF. The CDR3 nucleotides read TGCAGTGCTAGAGTCACGAGCTCCTACAATGAGCAGTTCTTC.

As concerns this clonotype: One junction end disagrees with the germline gene, perhaps due to a read error. The chain couples TRBV4-3 to TRBJ1-3, with D hard to call. The germline gives CDR1 LGHNA, CDR2 YSLEER. This CDR3 has 15 residues. The CDR3 loop is CASSQAGPSGNAIYF. The CDR3 nucleotides read TGCGCCAGCAGCCAAGCCGGGCCTTCTGGAAACGCCATATATTTT.

This clonotype was observed once. A clone one base away is much larger, so this may be a read error. The V gene is TRBV7-6, the J gene TRBJ1-4, with TRBD1 identical over 10 bases. The V gene's germline CDR1 is SGHVS and CDR2 FNYEAQ. The CDR3 contains 14 residues. CDR3 bases: TGTGCCAGCAGCCCCGACAGGGGGCATGAAAAACTGATTTTT. Amino acid sequence: CASSPDRGHEKLIF.

The sample holds one count of this clonotype. For the CDR3, the DNA is TGTGCCAGCAGCGTATATCAGCACTATGGCTACACCTTC. It translates to CASSVYQHYGYTF. The chain links TRBV9 to TRBJ1-2; D is unresolved. The CDR3 extends over 13 amino acids. Per germline, CDR1 SGDLS and CDR2 YYNGEE. Trimming stripped 1 base from V and 3 bases from J, with 7 bases between.

In this sample, this clonotype turned up a few times. The chain couples TRBV7-9 to TRBJ2-5; D ambiguous. Looked up from germline, CDR1 is SEHNR and CDR2 is FQNEAQ (reference sequence). The CDR3 consists of 14 residues. Trimming took 0 bases from V and 10 from J, leaving 15 bases between them. The DNA of the CDR3 is TGTGCCAGCAGCTTAGCGGGGATCAACAGAGGCCAGTACTTC. It translates to CASSLAGINRGQYF.

V is TRBV7-8 and J is TRBJ2-1; possible D gene TRBD1, 5 bases. The CDR3 runs to 13 residues. Germline assignment: CDR1 SGHVS and CDR2 FQNEAQ. The V end lost 5 bases, the J end lost 3 bases, and 8 bases lay between the germline ends. The CDR3 DNA reads as TGTGCCAGCAGCCCAGGGATCTACAATGAGCAGTTCTTC. Translating gives CASSPGIYNEQFF.